This T cell receptor (beta chain) was sequenced during a study of blood T cell repertoires in COVID-19. Looking at the study overall: T cells, B-cell-depleted T cells, or PBMCs provided the cDNA or gDNA that served as material.

Data came from immunoSEQ multiplex PCR; TCRdb stores just in-frame clones and leaves some out. Of a few hundred thousand clones listed, 88% are singletons. The V and J ends lost 1 base and 7 bases respectively, with 13 bases between them. There are 14 residues in the CDR3. Germline-derived CDR1 and CDR2 are LGHNA and YSLEER. Donors were grouped by their self-reported clinical history. The sample was PBMCs or T cells enriched from blood (not recorded which). V gene TRBV4-3 combines with J gene TRBJ1-2; perhaps TRBD1 as D (5 bases). The source is a middle-aged woman with acute COVID-19. The CDR3 region is CASSQGQGGRGYTF. The CDR3 coding sequence is TGCGCCAGCAGCCAAGGTCAGGGTGGCCGTGGCTACACCTTC.